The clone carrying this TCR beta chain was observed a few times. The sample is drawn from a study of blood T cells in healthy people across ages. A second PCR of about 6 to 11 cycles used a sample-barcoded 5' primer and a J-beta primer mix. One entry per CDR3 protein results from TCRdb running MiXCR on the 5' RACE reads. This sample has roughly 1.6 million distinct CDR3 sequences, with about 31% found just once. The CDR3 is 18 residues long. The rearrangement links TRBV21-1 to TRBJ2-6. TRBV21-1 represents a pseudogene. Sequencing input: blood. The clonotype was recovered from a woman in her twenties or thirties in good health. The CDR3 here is CASSRRVRSCSGANVLTF. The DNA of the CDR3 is TGTGCCAGCAGCAGAAGGGTTAGGTCCTGCTCTGGGGCCAACGTCCTGACTTTC.